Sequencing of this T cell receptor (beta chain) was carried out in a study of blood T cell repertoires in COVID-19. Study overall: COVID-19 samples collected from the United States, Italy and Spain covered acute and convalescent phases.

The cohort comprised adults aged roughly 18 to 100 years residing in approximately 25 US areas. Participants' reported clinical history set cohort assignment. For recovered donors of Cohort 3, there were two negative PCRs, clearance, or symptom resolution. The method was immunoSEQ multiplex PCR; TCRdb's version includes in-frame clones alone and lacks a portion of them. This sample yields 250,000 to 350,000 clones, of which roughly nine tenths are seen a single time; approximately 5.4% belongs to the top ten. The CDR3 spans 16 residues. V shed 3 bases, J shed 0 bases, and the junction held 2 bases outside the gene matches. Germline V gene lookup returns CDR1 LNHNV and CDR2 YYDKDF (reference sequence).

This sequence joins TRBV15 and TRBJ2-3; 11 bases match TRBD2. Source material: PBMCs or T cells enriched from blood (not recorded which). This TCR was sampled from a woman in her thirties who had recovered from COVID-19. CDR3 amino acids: CATSRTSGVSTDTQYF. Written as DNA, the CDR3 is TGTGCCACCAGCAGGACTAGCGGGGTTAGCACAGATACGCAGTATTTT.